A selection of T cell receptor beta chains follows, all from one sample in a study of cytomegalovirus exposure and HLA in healthy donors. TCRdb's table, derived via immunoSEQ multiplex PCR, lists solely in-frame clones and lacks some. The sample holds around 150,000 clones; less than 85% are singletons and the top ten take 1.3% to 1.5%. Sequenced sample: PBMCs. The receptor source for this set is a man in his fifties or sixties in good health and CMV-seronegative. Both conserved end residues are part of each CDR3. The order of the fields is D gene, clone size, V gene, J gene, CDR3 protein, CDR3 DNA. D genes are given only for firm matches. Only some rows state a clone size, as once, few, many or a class for expanded clones.

NA	once	TRBV11-2	TRBJ2-5	CASSQGWGPQETQYF	TGTGCCAGCAGCCAGGGGTGGGGCCCACAAGAGACCCAGTACTTC
NA	NA	TRBV15	TRBJ1-4	CATSRDLLGATNEKLFF	TGTGCCACCAGCAGAGATCTGTTGGGGGCTACTAATGAAAAACTGTTTTTT
TRBD2	NA	TRBV19	TRBJ2-7	CASSQTGGPYEQYF	TGTGCCAGTAGCCAAACGGGGGGGCCCTACGAGCAGTACTTC
NA	NA	TRBV4-3	TRBJ2-7	CASSQDTGTGSYEQYF	TGCGCCAGCAGCCAAGATACCGGGACTGGTTCCTACGAGCAGTACTTC
TRBD2	NA	TRBV4-3	TRBJ2-7	CASSRIASTSGNNYEQYF	TGCGCCAGCAGCCGTATCGCCTCGACTAGCGGGAATAACTACGAGCAGTACTTC
TRBD1	NA	TRBV6-5	TRBJ2-5	CASSYSTGRETQYF	TGTGCCAGCAGTTACTCGACAGGGAGAGAGACCCAGTACTTC
NA	NA	TRBV5-6	TRBJ1-2	CASSSITVNYGYTF	TGTGCCAGCAGCTCTATAACAGTAAACTATGGCTACACCTTC
NA	NA	TRBV4-1	TRBJ1-2	CASSQEEGPWRGYTF	TGCGCCAGCAGCCAAGAAGAAGGCCCGTGGAGGGGCTACACCTTC
TRBD2	NA	TRBV5-4	TRBJ2-3	CASSSSGRGRDTQYF	TGTGCCAGCAGCTCGAGCGGGAGGGGTAGGGATACGCAGTATTTT
TRBD1	NA	TRBV9	TRBJ1-3	CASSGKQTGLGNTIYF	TGTGCCAGCAGCGGCAAACAGACAGGGCTAGGGAACACCATATATTTT
NA	NA	TRBV7-3	TRBJ1-6	CASSISSNSPLHF	TGTGCCAGCAGCATCTCCAGTAATTCACCCCTCCACTTT
TRBD1	few	TRBV15	TRBJ2-5	CATSRETGGKGETQYF	TGTGCCACCAGCCGGGAGACAGGGGGCAAGGGGGAGACCCAGTACTTC
TRBD2	NA	TRBV5-1	TRBJ2-1	CASFSSGSSYNEQFF	TGCGCCAGCTTCTCTAGCGGGAGCTCCTACAATGAGCAGTTCTTC
NA	NA	TRBV11-2	TRBJ2-1	CASSRSQGEPQFF	TGTGCCAGCAGTCGGTCACAGGGCGAACCGCAGTTCTTC
NA	NA	TRBV18	TRBJ1-5	CASSPPSQVGNQPQHF	TGTGCCAGCTCACCACCCTCCCAGGTAGGCAATCAGCCCCAGCATTTT
TRBD1	NA	TRBV18	TRBJ2-7	CASSTGQELYEQYF	TGTGCCAGCTCAACGGGACAGGAACTCTACGAGCAGTACTTC
TRBD2	NA	TRBV9	TRBJ2-1	CASSPTSGGAWNEQFF	TGTGCCAGCAGCCCAACCAGCGGGGGGGCCTGGAATGAGCAGTTCTTC
TRBD1	once	TRBV7-8	TRBJ1-5	CASSLADRVGQPQHF	TGTGCCAGCAGCTTAGCGGACAGGGTGGGTCAGCCCCAGCATTTT
TRBD2	NA	TRBV9	TRBJ2-7	CASSGLPSGDSYEQYF	TGTGCCAGCAGCGGGTTACCGAGCGGGGATTCCTACGAGCAGTACTTC
NA	NA	TRBV2	TRBJ1-4	CASSGGGATNEKLFF	TGTGCCAGCAGCGGCGGAGGAGCAACTAATGAAAAACTGTTTTTT
TRBD2	NA	TRBV27	TRBJ2-7	CASSPSLAGANEQYF	TGTGCCAGCAGTCCCTCCCTAGCGGGAGCCAACGAGCAGTACTTC
NA	NA	TRBV29-1	TRBJ2-6	CSVAFSGANVLTF	TGCAGCGTTGCTTTCTCTGGGGCCAACGTCCTGACTTTC
NA	NA	TRBV6-6	TRBJ2-3	CASTETARTDTQYF	TGTGCCAGCACCGAGACAGCCCGCACAGATACGCAGTATTTT
NA	NA	TRBV7-8	TRBJ2-5	CASSLSGETQYF	TGTGCCAGCAGCTTATCGGGAGAGACCCAGTACTTC
TRBD1	NA	TRBV6-5	TRBJ2-7	CASSYSTGIPYEQYF	TGTGCCAGCAGTTACTCGACAGGGATTCCCTACGAGCAGTACTTC
NA	NA	TRBV2	TRBJ2-2	CASFGQMNTGELFF	TGTGCCAGCTTTGGACAGATGAACACCGGGGAGCTGTTTTTT
TRBD1	NA	TRBV18	TRBJ2-7	CASSPGTGTTYEQYF	TGTGCCAGCTCACCAGGGACAGGTACCACCTACGAGCAGTACTTC
TRBD1	once	TRBV10-3	TRBJ2-1	CAISFQTGFPNEQFF	TGTGCCATCAGTTTCCAGACAGGGTTCCCCAATGAGCAGTTCTTC
TRBD1	few	TRBV7-3	TRBJ2-2	CASSSRTGPKLGGTGELFF	TGTGCCAGCAGCTCACGGACAGGGCCCAAGTTAGGGGGCACCGGGGAGCTGTTTTTT
TRBD1	NA	TRBV18	TRBJ2-7	CASSPEDRGGPPPPYEQYF	TGTGCCAGCTCACCAGAGGACAGGGGCGGTCCCCCTCCCCCCTACGAGCAGTACTTC
TRBD1	NA	TRBV7-9	TRBJ1-4	CSSSTGGGAEKLFF	TGTTCCAGCAGTACAGGGGGAGGTGCTGAAAAACTGTTTTTT
NA	NA	TRBV28	TRBJ2-2	CASSFGVTGELFF	TGTGCCAGCAGTTTCGGGGTCACCGGGGAGCTGTTTTTT
NA	NA	TRBV18	TRBJ2-7	CASSPVDAGYEQYF	TGTGCCAGCTCACCCGTTGACGCAGGATACGAGCAGTACTTC
NA	once	TRBV29-1	TRBJ1-1	CSVGRGMNTEAFF	TGCAGCGTTGGTAGAGGGATGAACACTGAAGCTTTCTTT
NA	NA	TRBV27	TRBJ1-3	CASSLWGAGNTIYF	TGTGCCAGCAGTTTATGGGGGGCTGGAAACACCATATATTTT
TRBD1	once	TRBV10-2	TRBJ2-1	CASSDTGQGPVYNEQFF	TGCGCCAGCAGTGATACCGGACAGGGACCTGTCTACAATGAGCAGTTCTTC
TRBD1	NA	TRBV28	TRBJ2-7	CASSPMTAAGGYEQYF	TGTGCCAGCAGTCCCATGACCGCTGCAGGGGGCTACGAGCAGTACTTC
NA	few	TRBV6-5	TRBJ2-7	CASSSNYSPDEQYF	TGTGCCAGCAGTTCAAACTACTCACCCGACGAGCAGTACTTC
NA	NA	TRBV4-1	TRBJ2-7	CASSRVTGGGTTPGEQYF	TGCGCCAGCAGCCGGGTCACGGGGGGCGGGACGACCCCTGGCGAGCAGTACTTC
TRBD2	NA	TRBV5-1	TRBJ2-1	CASSLNSGIANEQFF	TGCGCCAGCAGCTTGAATAGCGGGATTGCCAATGAGCAGTTCTTC
NA	few	TRBV30	TRBJ1-3	CAWSTGSSGNTIYF	TGTGCCTGGAGTACAGGGAGCTCTGGAAACACCATATATTTT
NA	NA	TRBV5-1	TRBJ2-3	CASSYRFGTDTQYF	TGCGCCAGCAGCTATCGGTTCGGCACAGATACGCAGTATTTT
TRBD2	NA	TRBV7-9	TRBJ2-3	CASSFSGLVTDTQYF	TGTGCCAGCAGCTTTTCTGGACTAGTCACAGATACGCAGTATTTT
NA	NA	TRBV5-4	TRBJ2-1	CASSSPVTRDNNEQFF	TGTGCCAGCAGCTCACCCGTTACCCGGGACAACAATGAGCAGTTCTTC
NA	NA	TRBV9	TRBJ2-2	CASSLGLYNTGELFF	TGTGCCAGCAGCCTGGGACTCTACAACACCGGGGAGCTGTTTTTT
TRBD1	NA	TRBV19	TRBJ1-4	CASSKGTGANEKLFF	TGTGCCAGTAGTAAAGGGACAGGGGCTAATGAAAAACTGTTTTTT
NA	few	TRBV9	TRBJ1-4	CASSPGVTTNEKLFF	TGTGCCAGCAGCCCCGGGGTTACAACTAATGAAAAACTGTTTTTT
NA	NA	TRBV5-6	TRBJ1-2	CASRKQGSSYGYTF	TGTGCCAGCAGAAAACAGGGCAGCTCCTATGGCTACACCTTC
TRBD1	NA	TRBV29-1	TRBJ2-5	CSVGNRGRETQYF	TGCAGCGTTGGAAACAGGGGGCGCGAGACCCAGTACTTC
NA	NA	TRBV4-3	TRBJ1-4	CASRRGAEKLFF	TGCGCCAGCAGACGAGGTGCCGAAAAACTGTTTTTT
TRBD2	NA	TRBV4-3	TRBJ2-3	CASSRLAGAPGNTQYF	TGCGCCAGCAGCCGGCTAGCGGGGGCCCCGGGGAATACGCAGTATTTT
NA	NA	TRBV19	TRBJ1-4	CASSASGTTNEKLFF	TGTGCCAGTAGTGCCTCCGGGACAACTAATGAAAAACTGTTTTTT
NA	NA	TRBV30	TRBJ2-5	CAWSRGAETQYF	TGTGCCTGGAGCCGGGGGGCGGAGACCCAGTACTTC
NA	NA	TRBV4-3	TRBJ2-1	CASSQGGLYNEQFF	TGCGCCAGCAGCCAAGGCGGACTTTACAATGAGCAGTTCTTC